These T cell receptor beta chains were read from a single sample in a study of T cells after posttransplantation cyclophosphamide. TCRdb keeps only in-frame clones here, not all; method: immunoSEQ multiplex PCR. Recorded here are 30,000 to 35,000 clones, none singletons. What was sequenced was PBMCs. These receptor sequences come from a woman aged 50 to 60 in good health and a related stem cell transplant donor. CDR3s include the opening cysteine and the closing phenylalanine or tryptophan. Each record gives: V gene, J gene, clone size, D gene, CDR3 DNA, CDR3 protein. A D gene is named only where the DNA matches it firmly. Size tells how often a clone was seen (once, few, many) or the class of an expanded clone, and some rows leave it out.

TRBV4-2	TRBJ1-2	many	-	TGTGCCAGCAGCCAAGAGGGCGGTCACAGGTTTGGCTACACCTTC	CASSQEGGHRFGYTF
TRBV9	TRBJ2-1	many	TRBD1	TGTGCCAGCAGCTCACGACAGGGACGCAATGAGCAGTTCTTC	CASSSRQGRNEQFF
TRBV28	TRBJ1-5	many	-	TGTGCCAGCAGGCAGGGGCAGCCCCAGCATTTT	CASRQGQPQHF
TRBV5-8	TRBJ2-7	many	TRBD1	TGTGCCAGCAGCCATCCTCGGACAGGGCCCTACGAGCAGTACTTC	CASSHPRTGPYEQYF
TRBV11-2	TRBJ2-5	-	-	TGTGCCAGCAGCTTAGTTTTAGAGCGGAGCCAAGAGACCCAGTACTTC	CASSLVLERSQETQYF
TRBV5-4	TRBJ2-3	many	TRBD1	TGTGCCAGCAGCTTGGGACAGGGACAGGTAGATACGCAGTATTTT	CASSLGQGQVDTQYF
TRBV28	TRBJ2-7	many	TRBD1	TGTGCCAGCAGCCGCGACAGGGGGCAGGACGAGCAGTACTTC	CASSRDRGQDEQYF
TRBV11-3	TRBJ2-7	many	TRBD2	TGTGCCAGCAGCTCCGGACTAGCGGCCTCCTACGAGCAGTACTTC	CASSSGLAASYEQYF
TRBV6-4	TRBJ2-3	few	TRBD1	TGTGCCAGCAGTAGGACAGGGCGAGATACGCAGTATTTT	CASSRTGRDTQYF
TRBV7-2	TRBJ2-3	many	TRBD2	TGTGCCAGCAGCTTAGTGGGGACTAGCGGAAGCACAGATACGCAGTATTTT	CASSLVGTSGSTDTQYF
TRBV7-8	TRBJ2-5	few	TRBD2	TGTGCCAGCAGTCGGCTAGCGGGCGTATGGGAGACCCAGTACTTC	CASSRLAGVWETQYF
TRBV11-2	TRBJ2-7	many	-	TGTGCCAGCAGCTTAGCCGGGAGGGGGACAGGGCCCTACGAGCAGTACTTC	CASSLAGRGTGPYEQYF
TRBV5-1	TRBJ1-1	many	-	TGCGCCAGCAGCTGGAGAGGGACTGAAGCTTTCTTT	CASSWRGTEAFF
TRBV9	TRBJ2-1	many	-	TGTGCCAGCAGCGTAAGTTCTAGCTCCTACAATGAGCAGTTCTTC	CASSVSSSSYNEQFF
TRBV7-3	TRBJ2-1	many	-	TGTGCCAGCAGCTCACAGATGGCTGAGCAGTTCTTC	CASSSQMAEQFF
TRBV6-4	TRBJ1-1	many	TRBD1	TGTGCCAGCAGTGACCAGAGACAGGGGCCCAATAGGGCTTTCTTT	CASSDQRQGPNRAFF
TRBV23-1	TRBJ1-4	many	-	TGCGCCAGCAGTCAATCTCGAACTAGGGGGGGGGCAAGGACTAATGAAAAACTGTTTTTT	CASSQSRTRGGARTNEKLFF
TRBV6-6	TRBJ1-1	many	-	TGTGCCAGCAGTTACAGCGGGGGGAACACTGAAGCTTTCTTT	CASSYSGGNTEAFF
TRBV6-5	TRBJ2-6	many	-	TGTGCCAGCAGCGCGGATTTCTCTGGGGCCAACGTCCTGACTTTC	CASSADFSGANVLTF
TRBV7-3	TRBJ2-2	many	TRBD2	TGTGCCAGCAGCTCCCTTGGGGGGGACACCGGGGAGCTGTTTTTT	CASSSLGGDTGELFF
TRBV6-5	TRBJ2-5	few	TRBD2	TGTGCCAGCAGTTATGAGCGGGGGGGGGAAGAGACCCAGTACTTC	CASSYERGGEETQYF
TRBV6-5	TRBJ2-3	many	TRBD1	TGTGCCAGCAGAAGACAGGGCCTTAGCACAGATACGCAGTATTTT	CASRRQGLSTDTQYF
TRBV7-6	TRBJ1-2	many	TRBD1	TGTGCCAGCAGCTTAGTGGGGCCGGGACAGGGGCCACGAGGGAACTATGGCTACACCTTC	CASSLVGPGQGPRGNYGYTF
TRBV5-5	TRBJ1-1	many	-	TGTGCCAGCAGCTTTCGAGGGGATAACACTGAAGCTTTCTTT	CASSFRGDNTEAFF
TRBV19	TRBJ2-7	many	-	TGTGCCAGTAGTAGTCACAGGGTGGACGAGCAGTACTTC	CASSSHRVDEQYF
TRBV2	TRBJ2-7	many	-	TGTGCCAGCGCCGCCCGGCAGGGTAGGACCTACGAGCAGTACTTC	CASAARQGRTYEQYF
TRBV15	TRBJ1-1	many	-	TGTGCCACCCGGTTGGGCAGGGAGAACACTGAAGCTTTCTTT	CATRLGRENTEAFF
TRBV7-3	TRBJ2-7	few	TRBD1	TGTGCCAGCAGCGCCGGGACAGGGGGGGTCAACGAGCAGTACTTC	CASSAGTGGVNEQYF